This is a list of T cell receptor beta chains from one sample in a study of T cell changes during pregnancy in multiple sclerosis. Libraries were prepared by immunoSEQ multiplex PCR; TCRdb keeps only in-frame clonotypes and omits some of them. The sample lists 20,000 to 25,000 clones; under 95% were seen once. Sequencing used CD4+ T cells from peripheral blood mononuclear cells, obtained in the third trimester of pregnancy. These receptors originate from a female donor with multiple sclerosis, enrolled in a pregnancy study. Each CDR3 is given with its conserved first and last residue. D genes are given only for firm matches. Where a row states a size, it is once, few, many or the class of an expanded clone; other rows omit it.

TRBJ1-2,TRBV7-6,.,TRBD1,CASSLSQGTGGIGYTF,TGTGCCAGCAGCTTATCCCAAGGGACAGGGGGCATTGGCTACACCTTC
TRBJ2-2,TRBV4-1,once,TRBD2,CASSLLLPGLAGGRLHTGELFF,TGCGCCAGCAGCCTCCTACTCCCGGGACTAGCGGGGGGGCGGCTTCACACCGGGGAGCTGTTTTTT
TRBJ2-5,TRBV7-8,.,TRBD1,CASSLNRGLGETQYF,TGTGCCAGCAGTCTCAACAGGGGGCTAGGCGAGACCCAGTACTTC
TRBJ2-2,TRBV5-4,.,TRBD1,CASSPHPPGQGTGELFF,TGTGCCAGCAGCCCCCACCCCCCGGGACAGGGTACCGGGGAGCTGTTTTTT
TRBJ2-2,TRBV4-3,.,.,CASSQDSATGELFF,TGCGCCAGCAGCCAAGACAGTGCCACCGGGGAGCTGTTTTTT
TRBJ2-7,TRBV5-1,.,TRBD2,CASREILAGGSYEQYF,TGCGCCAGCAGGGAGATACTAGCGGGGGGCTCCTACGAGCAGTACTTC
TRBJ2-3,TRBV2,.,.,CASSEYSPTQYF,TGTGCCAGCAGTGAATATTCCCCTACGCAGTATTTT
TRBJ1-1,TRBV18,.,TRBD1,CASSPGRGQGEAFF,TGTGCCAGCTCACCAGGGAGAGGACAGGGTGAAGCTTTCTTT
TRBJ2-7,TRBV6-1,once,.,CASSRGIAYEQYF,TGTGCCAGTTCCCGAGGGATAGCCTACGAGCAGTACTTC
TRBJ2-4,TRBV7-9,.,.,CASSLVPHRATDIQYF,TGTGCCAGCAGCTTAGTACCCCACAGGGCAACGGACATTCAGTACTTC
TRBJ1-3,TRBV16,.,.,CASSLSGNTIYF,TGTGCCAGCAGCCTGAGCGGAAACACCATATATTTT
TRBJ1-3,TRBV2,.,.,CASRGQLSGNTIYF,TGTGCCAGCAGAGGACAGCTCTCTGGAAACACCATATATTTT
TRBJ2-7,TRBV5-1,.,TRBD2,CASSDPSGGRYEQYF,TGCGCCAGCAGCGACCCTAGCGGGGGGCGCTACGAGCAGTACTTC
TRBJ1-2,TRBV30,once,TRBD1,CAWNRDRPYGYTF,TGTGCCTGGAACCGGGACAGGCCCTATGGCTACACCTTC
TRBJ2-5,TRBV7-2,.,TRBD1,CASSSFPRGNQETQYF,TGTGCCAGCAGCAGTTTCCCCAGGGGGAACCAAGAGACCCAGTACTTC
TRBJ2-5,TRBV5-6,once,TRBD2,CASSLGYSAGGKTQYF,TGTGCCAGCAGCTTGGGATACAGCGCCGGGGGGAAGACCCAGTACTTC
TRBJ2-4,TRBV15,once,.,CATSREAGTIENIQYF,TGTGCCACCAGCAGAGAAGCAGGCACCATAGAAAACATTCAGTACTTC
TRBJ2-4,TRBV5-6,.,.,CASSRSDIQYF,TGTGCCAGCAGCCGATCAGACATTCAGTACTTC
TRBJ1-5,TRBV5-1,.,.,CASSDGQNQPQHF,TGCGCCAGCAGCGATGGACAGAATCAGCCCCAGCATTTT
TRBJ1-4,TRBV7-9,.,.,CASSSWTATNEKLFF,TGTGCCAGCAGCTCCTGGACAGCAACTAATGAAAAACTGTTTTTT
TRBJ1-3,TRBV14,.,TRBD1,CACGRRGLGNTIYF,TGTGCGTGCGGCCGCAGGGGGCTTGGAAACACCATATATTTT
TRBJ1-1,TRBV5-1,.,.,CASRGGAFTEAFF,TGCGCCAGCAGGGGGGGGGCGTTCACTGAAGCTTTCTTT
TRBJ1-2,TRBV5-4,.,TRBD1,CASSLENRGYGYTF,TGTGCCAGCAGCTTGGAAAACAGGGGCTATGGCTACACCTTC
TRBJ1-5,TRBV6-1,.,.,CASSLEGTKNQPQHF,TGTGCCAGCAGTCTAGAAGGGACAAAAAATCAGCCCCAGCATTTT
TRBJ1-1,TRBV14,.,.,CASSVYRGAPAFF,TGTGCCAGCAGCGTATACCGGGGGGCGCCGGCTTTCTTT
TRBJ1-1,TRBV2,.,.,CASSGVGSEAFF,TGTGCCAGCTCAGGTGTGGGTAGTGAAGCTTTCTTT
TRBJ1-1,TRBV7-9,.,TRBD1,CASSLRQGKTEAFF,TGTGCCAGCAGCCTTAGACAGGGAAAGACTGAAGCTTTCTTT
TRBJ1-2,TRBV4-3,.,TRBD1,CASSPSDRNNYGYTF,TGCGCCAGCAGCCCATCGGACAGGAATAACTATGGCTACACCTTC